The T cell receptor beta chain described here comes from a study of neurological immune-mediated disorders. In the study overall: Among 34 multiple sclerosis patients, about 30 were relapsing-remitting and 3 were secondary progressive. General study points: The multiple sclerosis repertoire cluster was not associated with any clinical or MRI feature.

Template-switch 5'RACE cDNA synthesis added a 10-nucleotide unique molecular identifier. A single record per CDR3 protein comes from TCRdb applying MiXCR to the 5' RACE reads. The sample shows roughly 74,000 distinct CDR3 sequences, around 5.2% of them seen only once. Unsorted libraries were prepared from 2 million PBMCs that had been stored at -80 C. This clonotype was counted at least ten times. The antigen is undetermined. V lost 5 bases to trimming and J lost 14 bases, with 13 bases between them. The CDR3 covers 12 residues. Germline-derived CDR1 and CDR2 are MNHEY and SVGAGI. Sequenced: PBMCs. This TCR was sampled from a man younger than 35 with multiple sclerosis. This chain joins TRBV6-5 and TRBJ1-6; maybe TRBD1 (6 bases). DNA of the CDR3: TGTGCCAGCAGTCTCCTCAGGGGTACCCTCCACTTT. Its translation is CASSLLRGTLHF.